This T cell receptor beta chain was profiled in a study of blood T cell repertoires in COVID-19. In the study overall: Researchers got acute and convalescent COVID-19 samples from the United States, Italy and Spain. In each case, the material was cDNA or gDNA derived from T cells, B-cell-depleted T cells, or PBMCs.

This CDR3 comprises 12 residues. Trimming left V 7 bases short and J 7 bases short, with 13 bases between. CDR1 MNHEY and CDR2 SVGAGI come from the germline V gene. The assay was immunoSEQ multiplex PCR, and TCRdb's table has in-frame clones only and misses some. The sample shows 200,000 to 300,000 clones, approximately 86% of them seen only once. Adults between about 18 and 95 years of age took part from fewer than 30 US areas. Participant reports of clinical history set cohort assignment. Sequencing was carried out using PBMCs or T cells enriched from blood (not recorded which). The receptor was derived from a woman between 18 and 30 years old who had recovered from COVID-19. V is TRBV6-5 and J is TRBJ1-1; D possibly corresponds to TRBD1 (5 bases). The CDR3 protein is CASTSNDSEAFF. CDR3 nucleotide sequence: TGTGCCAGCACCTCCAACGACAGTGAAGCTTTCTTT.